The 10 T cell receptor beta chains reported below all come from one sample, sequenced in a study of patients and donors after allogeneic stem cell transplantation. Via MiXCR, TCRdb re-called the RT-PCR reads, giving one row per CDR3 protein. The table records about a million distinct CDR3 sequences, roughly 18% of them present only once. What was sequenced was blood, either unsorted or a sorted T cell fraction (not recorded which). The receptors originated from a human donor who was either an allogeneic HSCT recipient or a stem cell or donor lymphocyte infusion donor (not recorded which). It is not recorded whose cells these are; they may come from a transplant donor.

This clonotype was detected a few times. The chain recombines TRBV4-1 with TRBJ2-3; unclear D gene. This CDR3 has 13 amino acids. Trimming stripped 2 bases from V and 5 bases from J, with 8 bases between. CDR1 and CDR2 from the germline V gene are MGHRA and YSYEKL. Here the CDR3 DNA reads TGCGCCAGCAGCCAAAATATCGTAGATACGCAGTATTTT. The encoded protein is CASSQNIVDTQYF.

J is TRBJ1-1 and V is TRBV15; D is unresolved. Trimming shortened V by 1 base and J by 4 bases, and 19 bases separated the two germline ends. Germline V CDR1 and CDR2: LNHNV, YYDKDF (reference sequence). The CDR3 loop spans 17 amino acids. DNA of the CDR3: TGTGCCACCAGCAGAGCCAGCCCGTGGCAGTTGGGCACTGAAGCTTTCTTT. This codes for CATSRASPWQLGTEAFF.

The chain uses TRBV27 and TRBJ2-3; D remains unclear. V shed 5 bases and J shed 2 bases, with 17 bases lying between them. CDR1 is MNHEY and CDR2 is SMNVEV in the germline V gene (reference sequence). The CDR3 length is 16 residues. The CDR3 sequence: CASSLNGLGHTDTQYF. The CDR3 DNA sequence: TGTGCCAGCAGTCTCAACGGTCTTGGCCACACAGATACGCAGTATTTT.

The J gene is TRBJ2-1, the V gene TRBV5-1; TRBD1 might be the D (6 bases). From germline, CDR1 is SGHRS and CDR2 YFSETQ. This CDR3 region has 13 residues. Trimming took 1 base from V and 9 from J, leaving 11 bases between them. Written as DNA, the CDR3 is TGCGCCAGCAGCTTGTTAGAAGGGGGTGAGCAGTTCTTC. Translation: CASSLLEGGEQFF.

The J gene is TRBJ2-1, the V gene TRBV27; 11 bases align to TRBD1. The CDR3 covers 15 residues. Losses at the gene ends were 7 bases for V and 9 bases for J; bases not matched to a gene: 11. Germline V gives CDR1 MNHEY, CDR2 SMNVEV (reference sequence). CDR3 region: CASTTGTGGFGEQFF. The CDR3 nucleotides are TGTGCCAGCACAACCGGGACAGGGGGTTTTGGTGAGCAGTTCTTC.

This clonotype was detected only a few times. The chain joins TRBV20-1 to TRBJ1-2; 7 bases line up with TRBD1. The ends lost 6 bases at V and 8 bases at J; junction bases unmatched: 15. Germline V gene data show CDR1 as DFQATT and CDR2 as SNEGSKA (reference sequence). The CDR3 runs 14 residues. The DNA for the CDR3 is TGCAGTGCAATCGCGACAGGGACAGCCTCGGGCTACACCTTC. Residues: CSAIATGTASGYTF.

This clonotype was seen a single time. V usage is TRBV29-1 and J usage is TRBJ2-1; D not resolved. Germline CDR1 reads SQVTM; CDR2 reads ANQGSEA. This CDR3 is 15 amino acids long. V was shortened by 5 bases and J by 3 bases, with 17 bases between the two germline ends. The CDR3 loop reads CSVPSYPRFYNEQFF. CDR3 nucleotides: TGCAGCGTTCCAAGCTACCCCCGTTTCTACAATGAGCAGTTCTTC.

The rearrangement joins TRBV4-3 to TRBJ1-4, with D perhaps TRBD1 (6 bases). V lost 4 bases to trimming and J lost 7 bases, with 10 bases between them. Germline loops: CDR1 LGHNA, CDR2 YSLEER. This CDR3 is 13 amino acids long. CDR3 in DNA: TGCGCCAGCAGCCGGGACACGGGTGAAAAACTGTTTTTT. This encodes CASSRDTGEKLFF.

In this sample, this clonotype turned up a few times. V usage is TRBV27 and J usage is TRBJ2-5, with 8 nucleotides matching TRBD1. J was trimmed by 3 bases and V by 5 bases; bases with no gene match: 5. Germline CDR1 and CDR2: MNHEY and SMNVEV (reference sequence). CDR3 length: 14 residues. The CDR3 DNA follows: TGTGCCAGCAGTCCTAAGACAGGGGAAGAGACCCAGTACTTC. It translates to CASSPKTGEETQYF.

This clonotype has more than one count but fewer than ten. This chain connects TRBV10-3 to TRBJ1-2; D may be TRBD1 (5 bases). V lost 4 bases and J 3 bases, leaving 12 bases between the germline ends. The CDR3 is 14 amino acids. CDR1 is ENHRY, CDR2 SYGVKD, per germline. The CDR3 DNA is TGTGCCATCAGTGCCCGGGGAGGGGACTATGGCTACACCTTC. This codes for CAISARGGDYGYTF.